This T cell receptor (beta chain) was retrieved from a study of shared T cell receptors in the human thymus. Germline-derived CDR1 and CDR2 are SGHTA and FQGNSA. Trimming left V 5 bases short and J 7 bases short, with 12 bases between. CDR3 size: 12 residues. Profiling relied on immunoSEQ multiplex PCR, and the TCRdb table lists in-frame clones only, not all of them. There are about 380,000 clones in the sample; 85% to 95% occur only once, and approximately 0.02% lies in the top ten. The sequence was obtained from a human donor. The J gene is TRBJ2-7, the V gene TRBV7-2; D perhaps matches TRBD2 (5 bases). The sequencing sample was made of thymocytes. CDR3 region: CASSRAAGEQYF. In DNA, the CDR3 is TGTGCCAGCAGCCGGGCCGCGGGTGAGCAGTACTTC.